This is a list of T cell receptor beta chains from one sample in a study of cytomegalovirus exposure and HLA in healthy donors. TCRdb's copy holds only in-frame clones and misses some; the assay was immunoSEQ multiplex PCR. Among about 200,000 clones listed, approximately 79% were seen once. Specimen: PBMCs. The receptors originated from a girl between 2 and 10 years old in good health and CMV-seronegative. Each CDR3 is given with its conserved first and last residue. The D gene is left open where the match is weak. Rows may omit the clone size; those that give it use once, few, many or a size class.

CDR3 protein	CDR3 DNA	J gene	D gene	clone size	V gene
CAWSGGLQETQYF	TGTGCCTGGAGCGGAGGGCTGCAAGAGACCCAGTACTTC	TRBJ2-5	NA	NA	TRBV30
CASSTALAYTQYF	TGTGCCAGCAGTACCGCTTTAGCGTATACGCAGTATTTT	TRBJ2-3	NA	NA	TRBV5-6
CASSVDGLNTEAFF	TGCGCCAGCAGCGTGGACGGGTTGAACACTGAAGCTTTCTTT	TRBJ1-1	NA	NA	TRBV5-1
CASSPPQGPFPYGYTF	TGTGCCAGCTCACCACCGCAGGGCCCGTTCCCCTATGGCTACACCTTC	TRBJ1-2	NA	NA	TRBV18
CASSRSGMEGETQYF	TGTGCCAGCAGTCGTAGCGGGATGGAGGGGGAGACCCAGTACTTC	TRBJ2-5	TRBD2	NA	TRBV6-5
CASSLGQTNTEAFF	TGCGCCAGCAGCTTGGGACAGACCAACACTGAAGCTTTCTTT	TRBJ1-1	NA	NA	TRBV5-1
CASSDPRGGGNYGYTF	TGTGCCAGCAGTGACCCAAGGGGAGGCGGGAACTATGGCTACACCTTC	TRBJ1-2	NA	NA	TRBV6-1
CASRAGATQYF	TGTGCCAGCAGGGCGGGAGCGACCCAGTACTTC	TRBJ2-5	TRBD2	NA	TRBV6-5
CASSALAGGNYEQYF	TGCGCCAGCAGCGCTCTAGCGGGGGGAAACTACGAGCAGTACTTC	TRBJ2-7	TRBD2	NA	TRBV5-1
CASTWTGGLNEQYF	TGTGCCAGCACGTGGACAGGGGGATTGAACGAGCAGTACTTC	TRBJ2-7	TRBD1	NA	TRBV6-1
CASSQGQGNNQPQHF	TGCGCCAGCAGCCAAGGACAGGGAAACAATCAGCCCCAGCATTTT	TRBJ1-5	TRBD1	NA	TRBV4-1
CASSVQGKLTGELFF	TGTGCCAGCAGCGTCCAGGGGAAACTGACCGGGGAGCTGTTTTTT	TRBJ2-2	NA	NA	TRBV9
CASSEGVLRSGGRYEQFF	TGTGCCAGCAGTGAAGGGGTATTACGGAGCGGGGGTAGGTATGAGCAGTTCTTC	TRBJ2-1	TRBD2	NA	TRBV6-1
CASSAPGVYTGELFF	TGTGCCAGCAGCGCACCAGGGGTTTACACCGGGGAGCTGTTTTTT	TRBJ2-2	NA	NA	TRBV9
CASSLSDTSSNDEQFF	TGTGCCAGCAGCCTCTCCGACACATCTTCGAACGATGAGCAGTTCTTC	TRBJ2-1	NA	NA	TRBV7-6
CASSLSGGSSYEQYF	TGTGCCAGCAGCTTAAGCGGGGGCAGCTCCTACGAGCAGTACTTC	TRBJ2-7	TRBD2	NA	TRBV27
CASSPGPGNPYEQYF	TGTGCCAGCAGCCCTGGCCCCGGGAACCCCTACGAGCAGTACTTC	TRBJ2-7	NA	NA	TRBV5-4
CASGLAQNEQFF	TGTGCCAGCGGACTAGCGCAAAATGAGCAGTTCTTC	TRBJ2-1	TRBD2	NA	TRBV7-9
CASSDPQGEYGYTF	TGTGCCAGCAGTGACCCACAGGGGGAATATGGCTACACCTTC	TRBJ1-2	TRBD1	NA	TRBV6-1
CASSVTDSNYGYTF	TGTGCCAGCAGTGTAACAGATTCTAACTATGGCTACACCTTC	TRBJ1-2	NA	once	TRBV6-1
CASKIRGSPYEQYF	TGTGCAAGTAAAATACGGGGATCTCCCTACGAGCAGTACTTC	TRBJ2-7	NA	NA	TRBV12-2
CASSPGGQETQYF	TGTGCCAGCAGCCCGGGGGGCCAAGAGACCCAGTACTTC	TRBJ2-5	TRBD2	NA	TRBV11-1
CSVTGGGWNEQFF	TGCAGCGTCACAGGGGGGGGTTGGAATGAGCAGTTCTTC	TRBJ2-1	NA	NA	TRBV29-1
CASSFVRGEQYF	TGTGCCAGCAGCTTTGTAAGGGGCGAGCAGTACTTC	TRBJ2-7	NA	NA	TRBV5-4
CASSESPPSSYNEQFF	TGCGCCAGCAGTGAGTCCCCTCCGAGCTCCTACAATGAGCAGTTCTTC	TRBJ2-1	NA	once	TRBV10-1
CASSSSGGANTGELFF	TGCGCCAGCAGTTCGTCGGGGGGCGCGAACACCGGGGAGCTGTTTTTT	TRBJ2-2	NA	NA	TRBV4-1